The subject of this entry is one T cell receptor (beta chain). Its antigen is not known. Treatment noted: roughly ten-day PBMC culture with coronavirus spike peptide pools or control peptides (ViraFEST assay). This specimen belongs to a study of vaccination and CD4 T cells after COVID-19. For the study at large: For post-vaccine samples, collection took place a median roughly 70 days after dose two, ranging from 14 to 241.

Trimming cost V 5 bases and J 9 bases, with 19 bases left between them. Germline lookup yields CDR1 SGHTA and CDR2 FQGNSA. The CDR3 is 14 amino acids. With the Oncomine TCR Beta short-read assay, DNA from cultured CD4+ T cells was sequenced. TCRdb analysed the PCR reads with MiXCR anew, one entry per CDR3 protein. The sample has 7,900 or so distinct CDR3 sequences, around 70% seen once; the top ten hold 37%. The sample taken for sequencing was CD4+ T cells from blood, cultured in vitro. The clonotype comes from a human donor who had recovered from COVID-19. The rearrangement joins TRBV7-2 to TRBJ1-2; no firm D call. Here the CDR3 DNA reads TGTGCCAGCAGCCAGCTATCAGCGATGTATCGCTACACCTTC. Translation gives CASSQLSAMYRYTF.